A selection of T cell receptor beta chains follows, all from one sample in a study of blood T cells in healthy people across ages. TCRdb fed the 5' RACE reads into MiXCR, producing one record per CDR3 protein. Among nearly 800,000 distinct CDR3 sequences listed, 56% were seen once. Sequenced input: blood. The source is a middle-aged man in good health. Both conserved end residues are part of each CDR3. Fields, in order: D gene, CDR3 length, clone size, J gene, V gene, CDR3 DNA, CDR3 protein. A D gene is named only where the DNA matches it firmly. Part of the rows lack a size; the others show once, few, many or a class for expanded clones.

>.|13|.|TRBJ2-7|TRBV6-2/TRBV6-3
TGTGCCAGCAGTTCGGGATTGTACAATGAGCAGTACTTC
CASSSGLYNEQYF
>TRBD2|16|.|TRBJ2-1|TRBV4-2
TGTGCCAGCAGCCAAGGTCAAGCGGGGGGCGGGTATGAGCAGTTCTTC
CASSQGQAGGGYEQFF
>.|12|.|TRBJ2-5|TRBV5-6
TGTGCCAGCAGCAAAACAACAGAGACCCAGTACTTC
CASSKTTETQYF
>.|14|many|TRBJ2-5|TRBV7-2
TGTGCCAGCAGCAGACAGTGGGGGCAAGAGACCCAGTACTTC
CASSRQWGQETQYF
>TRBD2|15|.|TRBJ2-3|TRBV20-1
TGCAGTGCTAGCCTAGCGGGGAGTCGCACAGATACGCAGTATTTT
CSASLAGSRTDTQYF
>TRBD1|13|.|TRBJ2-5|TRBV29-1
TGCAGCGCCAGACAGGGATCAGGGGAGACCCAGTACTTC
CSARQGSGETQYF
>.|15|.|TRBJ2-7|TRBV6-2/TRBV6-3
TGTGCCAGCAGTTACTCGATAGCGAATTTTTACGAGCAGTACTTC
CASSYSIANFYEQYF
>.|14|.|TRBJ2-4|TRBV15
TGTGCCACAGAATTGTCCGGGAGCCAAAACATTCAGTACTTC
CATELSGSQNIQYF
>.|13|few|TRBJ2-3|TRBV6-2/TRBV6-3
TGTGCCAGCTACAGGGACTCCACAGATACGCAGTATTTT
CASYRDSTDTQYF
>TRBD1|14|.|TRBJ2-1|TRBV10-3
TGTGCCATCAGTGGGGACAGGGATTACAATGAGCAGTTCTTC
CAISGDRDYNEQFF
>TRBD2|14|.|TRBJ2-1|TRBV5-1
TGCGCCAGCAGCTTGGTGACTAGCGGCCATGAGCAGTTCTTC
CASSLVTSGHEQFF
>.|14|.|TRBJ2-7|TRBV6-1
TGTGCCACCACACTGATACTAGCCCCCTACGAGCAGTACTTC
CATTLILAPYEQYF
>TRBD1|16|.|TRBJ1-1|TRBV27
TGTGCCAGCAGTGCCCTCACAGGGGCTAAGAACACTGAAGCTTTCTTT
CASSALTGAKNTEAFF
>.|11|.|TRBJ2-7|TRBV28
TGTGCCACCTTTACAGCCTACGAGCAGTACTTC
CATFTAYEQYF
>.|15|.|TRBJ2-2|TRBV20-1
TGCAGTGCTAGGGCGGTGCAGGGGAACACCGGGGAGCTGTTTTTT
CSARAVQGNTGELFF
>TRBD1|15|.|TRBJ2-3|TRBV9
TGTGCCAGCAGCGTATTCGACAGGGGAGCAGATACGCAGTATTTT
CASSVFDRGADTQYF
>TRBD1|13|.|TRBJ1-2|TRBV20-1
TGCAGTGCTTGGACAGGACAGGGTGCTGGCTACACCTTC
CSAWTGQGAGYTF
>.|13|.|TRBJ2-7|TRBV9
TGTGCCAGCAGCCCCGGGACACTGGACGAGCAGTACTTC
CASSPGTLDEQYF
>.|16|.|TRBJ2-3|TRBV6-1
TGTGCCAGCAGTGAGGCCAGGGGTCTGGCCACAGATACGCAGTATTTT
CASSEARGLATDTQYF
>.|15|.|TRBJ1-3|TRBV20-1
TGCAGTGCTAGAGATTACGGGAACTCTGGAAACACCATATATTTT
CSARDYGNSGNTIYF
>TRBD2|16|.|TRBJ2-1|TRBV7-2
TGTGCCAGCAGCTTAGCGGGGGGGAGAACGGGCTACGAGCAGTTCTTC
CASSLAGGRTGYEQFF
>.|14|.|TRBJ2-3|TRBV2
TGTGCCAGCAGTGATGGGGGTTCGGCAGATACGCAGTATTTT
CASSDGGSADTQYF
>.|14|.|TRBJ1-6|TRBV7-2
TGTGCCAGCAGCTTAGGGCAGGGAGTCTTGCCCCTCCACTTT
CASSLGQGVLPLHF
>.|14|many|TRBJ2-5|TRBV4-2
TGTGCCAGCAGCCAACGGACAGATCAAGAGACCCAGTACTTC
CASSQRTDQETQYF
>.|16|.|TRBJ2-3|TRBV18
TGTGCCAGCTCACCTCCGAAGCGGGCCAGCACAGATACGCAGTATTTT
CASSPPKRASTDTQYF
>.|13|few|TRBJ2-5|TRBV6-1
TGTGCCAGCGGAGGATCCCTACAGGAGACCCAGTACTTC
CASGGSLQETQYF
>TRBD1|14|.|TRBJ1-1|TRBV20-1
TGCAGTGCTAGCTCGGAGGGGGCAAACACTGAAGCTTTCTTT
CSASSEGANTEAFF
>.|13|.|TRBJ1-2|TRBV6-2/TRBV6-3
TGTGCCAGCAACCAGATGGAGACCTATGGCTACACCTTC
CASNQMETYGYTF
>TRBD1|15|few|TRBJ2-5|TRBV10-3
TGTGCCATCAGTGGTGGCCGGGACAGAGAAGAGACCCAGTACTTC
CAISGGRDREETQYF
>TRBD2|18|few|TRBJ2-3|TRBV2
TGTGCCAGCAGCGAGGGACTAGCGGGGGGTCCCAGCACAGATACGCAGTATTTT
CASSEGLAGGPSTDTQYF
>.|13|.|TRBJ2-7|TRBV2
TGTGCCAGCACCTCAACTCAGACCTACGAGCAGTACTTC
CASTSTQTYEQYF
>TRBD1|14|.|TRBJ1-2|TRBV25-1
TGTGCCAGCAGTGAAGGACAGGTAGTCTATGGCTACACCTTC
CASSEGQVVYGYTF
>TRBD2|16|.|TRBJ2-3|TRBV14
TGTGCCAGCAGCCAAGATTGGACTAGCCCCATGGATACGCAGTATTTT
CASSQDWTSPMDTQYF
>.|13|few|TRBJ1-2|TRBV12-3/TRBV12-4
TGTGCCAGCATGGCTTCAGGCAGGGGTGGCTACACCTTC
CASMASGRGGYTF
>.|12|few|TRBJ2-3|TRBV10-3
TGTGCCATCAGTGTTGGTCCAGATACGCAGTATTTT
CAISVGPDTQYF
>.|17|.|TRBJ2-7|TRBV7-2
TGTGCCAGCAGCTTATTATCGGGCGGGGGCTTTACTTACGAGCAGTACTTC
CASSLLSGGGFTYEQYF
>TRBD1|19|.|TRBJ2-4|TRBV6-1
TGTGCCAGCAGCACCCAATCCTGGGGACAGGGGCTAGCCAAAAACATTCAGTACTTC
CASSTQSWGQGLAKNIQYF
>TRBD2|17|.|TRBJ2-1|TRBV9
TGTGCCAGCAGCGCGACTAGCGGGGATAGCTCCTACAATGAGCAGTTCTTC
CASSATSGDSSYNEQFF
>TRBD1|14|.|TRBJ2-7|TRBV29-1
TGCAGCGTTGGGGGACAGGGGGGATCCTACGAGCAGTACTTC
CSVGGQGGSYEQYF
>.|12|.|TRBJ2-7|TRBV28
TGTGCCAGCGGCAGGAGAAGCTACGAGCAGTACTTC
CASGRRSYEQYF
>TRBD2|17|.|TRBJ2-6|TRBV7-2
TGTGCCAGCAGCCCACAGACTAGCTACTCTGGGGCCAACGTCCTGACTTTC
CASSPQTSYSGANVLTF
>.|14|.|TRBJ2-7|TRBV3-1
TGTGCCAGCAGCCCTGGGATACAGTCCTACGAGCAGTACTTC
CASSPGIQSYEQYF
>.|15|.|TRBJ2-7|TRBV6-2/TRBV6-3
TGTGCCAGCAGTTCCCAACAGGGACTATCCTACGAGCAGTACTTC
CASSSQQGLSYEQYF
>.|15|.|TRBJ2-6|TRBV14
TGTGCCAGCAGCCCTTACAGGGTTGGGACCAACGTCCTGACTTTC
CASSPYRVGTNVLTF
>TRBD2|16|.|TRBJ2-5|TRBV7-8
TGTGCCAGCAGCTCAAAAGCGGGAGTAGGAGGGGAGACCCAGTACTTC
CASSSKAGVGGETQYF
>.|11|.|TRBJ2-3|TRBV28
TGTGCCAGCAGTTTCGGACAATCGCAGTATTTT
CASSFGQSQYF
>TRBD2|16|few|TRBJ2-1|TRBV28
TGTGCCAGCAGTTCCCCAGCGGGAGGCTCCTACAATGAGCAGTTCTTC
CASSSPAGGSYNEQFF
>.|14|.|TRBJ2-3|TRBV20-1
TGCAGTGCTAGCCCGCTAGCGCGCACAGATACGCAGTATTTT
CSASPLARTDTQYF
>TRBD2|17|.|TRBJ2-7|TRBV7-9
TGTGCCAGCAGCTTAGCCCCCGTCGGCGGGAGGGCCTACGAGCAGTACTTC
CASSLAPVGGRAYEQYF
>.|15|few|TRBJ2-3|TRBV12-3/TRBV12-4
TGTGCCAGCAGTTTATGGGGACCCAACACAGATACGCAGTATTTT
CASSLWGPNTDTQYF
>.|11|.|TRBJ1-2|TRBV29-1
TGCAGCGTTGAAGATCCAGGCGACTACACCTTC
CSVEDPGDYTF
>TRBD1|13|few|TRBJ1-2|TRBV2
TGTGCCAGCAGTGAGGCAGGGGGATACGGCTACACCTTC
CASSEAGGYGYTF
>.|17|.|TRBJ1-3|TRBV4-2
TGTGCCAGCAGCCAAGGAGGGTTACGGGGAACTGGAAACACCATATATTTT
CASSQGGLRGTGNTIYF
>.|14|many|TRBJ2-7|TRBV10-3
TGTGCCATCAGTGAGTTCACTAGTCCCTACGAGCAGTACTTC
CAISEFTSPYEQYF
>TRBD1|16|.|TRBJ2-7|TRBV9
TGTGCCAGCAGCGTAGCCTTGGGACAGGGTGTCCACGAGCAGAACTTC
CASSVALGQGVHEQNF
>TRBD2|15|many|TRBJ2-5|TRBV12-3/TRBV12-4
TGTGCCAGCAGTTTAGGCCTAGCGGGGCAAGAGACCCAGTACTTC
CASSLGLAGQETQYF